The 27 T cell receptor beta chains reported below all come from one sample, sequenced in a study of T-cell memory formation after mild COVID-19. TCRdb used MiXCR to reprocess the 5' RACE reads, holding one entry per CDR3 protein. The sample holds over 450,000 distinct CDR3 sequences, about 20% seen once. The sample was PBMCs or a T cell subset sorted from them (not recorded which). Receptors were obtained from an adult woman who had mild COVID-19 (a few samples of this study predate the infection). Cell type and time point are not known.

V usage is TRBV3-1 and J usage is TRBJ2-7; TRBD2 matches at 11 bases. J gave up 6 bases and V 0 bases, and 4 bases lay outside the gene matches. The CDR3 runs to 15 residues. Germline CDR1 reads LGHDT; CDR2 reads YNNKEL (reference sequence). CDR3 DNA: TGTGCCAGCAGCCAAGACGCTGGACTAGCGGGCGAGCAGTACTTC. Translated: CASSQDAGLAGEQYF.

CDR3 amino acids: CASIARITYEQYF. In DNA form, the CDR3 reads TGTGCCAGCATCGCCAGGATTACCTACGAGCAGTACTTC. The chain links TRBV6-2 or TRBV6-3 to TRBJ2-7; D remains unclear. V lost 7 bases and J 2 bases, leaving 12 bases between the germline ends. The CDR3 is 13 amino acids. Germline-derived CDR1 and CDR2 are MNHEY and SVGEGT.

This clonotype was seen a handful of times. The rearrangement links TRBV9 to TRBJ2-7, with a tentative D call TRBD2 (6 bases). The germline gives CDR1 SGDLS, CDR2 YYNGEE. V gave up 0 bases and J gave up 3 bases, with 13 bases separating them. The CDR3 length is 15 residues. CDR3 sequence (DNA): TGTGCCAGCAGCGTAGAAGTTGGACTAAGCTACGAGCAGTACTTC. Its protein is CASSVEVGLSYEQYF.

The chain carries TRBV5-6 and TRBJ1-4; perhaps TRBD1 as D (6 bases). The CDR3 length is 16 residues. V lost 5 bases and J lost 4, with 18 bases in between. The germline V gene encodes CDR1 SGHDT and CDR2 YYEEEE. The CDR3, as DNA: TGTGCCAGCAGTTGGGACCAAGACAGGCTTAATGAAAAACTGTTTTTT. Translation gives CASSWDQDRLNEKLFF.

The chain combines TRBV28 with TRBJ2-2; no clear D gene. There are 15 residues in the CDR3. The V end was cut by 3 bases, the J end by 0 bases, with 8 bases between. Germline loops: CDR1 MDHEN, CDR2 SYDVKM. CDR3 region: CASSFWGTNTGELFF. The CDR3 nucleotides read TGTGCCAGCAGTTTCTGGGGAACGAACACCGGGGAGCTGTTTTTT.

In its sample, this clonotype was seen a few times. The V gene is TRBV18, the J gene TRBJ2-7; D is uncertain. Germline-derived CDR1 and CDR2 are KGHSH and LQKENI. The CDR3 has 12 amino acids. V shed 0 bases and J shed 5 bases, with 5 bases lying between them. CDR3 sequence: CASSPPSDEQYF. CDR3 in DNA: TGTGCCAGCTCACCACCGAGCGACGAGCAGTACTTC.

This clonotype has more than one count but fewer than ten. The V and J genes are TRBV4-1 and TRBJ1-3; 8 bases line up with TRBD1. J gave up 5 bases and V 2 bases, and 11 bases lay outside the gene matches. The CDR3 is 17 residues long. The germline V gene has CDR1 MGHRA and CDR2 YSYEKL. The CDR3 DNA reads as TGCGCCAGCAGCCAACCTACTCGGACAGGGAGAAGAAACACCATATATTTT. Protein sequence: CASSQPTRTGRRNTIYF.

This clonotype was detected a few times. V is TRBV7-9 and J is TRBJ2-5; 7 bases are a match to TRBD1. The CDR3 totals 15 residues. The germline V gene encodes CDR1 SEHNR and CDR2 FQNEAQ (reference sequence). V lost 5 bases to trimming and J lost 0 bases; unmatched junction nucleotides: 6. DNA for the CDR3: TGTGCCAGCAGCCCAACAGGGACAGACCAAGAGACCCAGTACTTC. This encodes CASSPTGTDQETQYF.

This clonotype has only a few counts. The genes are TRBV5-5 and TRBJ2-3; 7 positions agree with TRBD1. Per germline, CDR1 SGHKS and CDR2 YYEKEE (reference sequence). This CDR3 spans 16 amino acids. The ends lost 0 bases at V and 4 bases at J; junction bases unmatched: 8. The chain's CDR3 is CASSLAGQARADTQYF. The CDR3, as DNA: TGTGCCAGCAGCTTGGCCGGACAGGCCCGGGCAGATACGCAGTATTTT. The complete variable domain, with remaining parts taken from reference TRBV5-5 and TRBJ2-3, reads DAGVTQSPTHLIKTRGQQVTLRCSPISGHKSVSWYQQVLGQGPQFIFQYYEKEERGRGNFPDRFSARQFPNYSSELNVNALLLGDSALYLCASSLAGQARADTQYFGPGTRLTVL.

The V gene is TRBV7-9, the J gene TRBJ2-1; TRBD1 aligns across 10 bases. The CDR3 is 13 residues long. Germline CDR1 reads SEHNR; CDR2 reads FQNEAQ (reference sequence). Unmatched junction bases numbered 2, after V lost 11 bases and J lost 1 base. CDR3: CADRGPSYNEQFF. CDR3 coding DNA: TGTGCCGACAGGGGGCCGTCCTACAATGAGCAGTTCTTC.

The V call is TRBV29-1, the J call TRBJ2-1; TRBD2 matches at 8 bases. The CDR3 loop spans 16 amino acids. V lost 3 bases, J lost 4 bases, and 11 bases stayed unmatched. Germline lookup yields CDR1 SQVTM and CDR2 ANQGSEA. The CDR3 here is CSVEYYTGGRYNEQFF. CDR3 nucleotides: TGCAGCGTTGAGTATTACACGGGAGGGCGGTACAATGAGCAGTTCTTC.

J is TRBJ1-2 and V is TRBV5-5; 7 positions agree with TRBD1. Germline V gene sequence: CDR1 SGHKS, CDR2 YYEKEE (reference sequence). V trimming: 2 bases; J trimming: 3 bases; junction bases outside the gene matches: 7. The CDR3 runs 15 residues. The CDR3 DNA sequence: TGTGCCAGCAGCTTTGACAGGGTGAGCGACTATGGCTACACCTTC. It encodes CASSFDRVSDYGYTF.

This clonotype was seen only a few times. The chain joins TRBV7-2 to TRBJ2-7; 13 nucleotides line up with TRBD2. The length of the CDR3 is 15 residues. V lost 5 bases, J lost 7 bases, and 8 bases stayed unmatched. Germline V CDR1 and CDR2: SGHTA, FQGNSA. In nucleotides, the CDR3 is TGTGCCAGCAGCCGAAACGGACTAGCGGGAGAGGAGCAGTACTTC. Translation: CASSRNGLAGEEQYF.

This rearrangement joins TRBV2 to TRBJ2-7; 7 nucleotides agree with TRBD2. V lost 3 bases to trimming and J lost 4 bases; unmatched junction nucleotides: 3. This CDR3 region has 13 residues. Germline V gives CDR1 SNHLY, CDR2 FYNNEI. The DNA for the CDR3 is TGTGCCAGCAGTGACTACGGGAGGTACGAGCAGTACTTC. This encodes CASSDYGRYEQYF.

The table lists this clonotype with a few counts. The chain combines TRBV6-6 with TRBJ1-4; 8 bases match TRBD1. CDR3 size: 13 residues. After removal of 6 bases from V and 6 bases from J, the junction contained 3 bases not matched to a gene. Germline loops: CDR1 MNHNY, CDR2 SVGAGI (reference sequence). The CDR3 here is CASRTGAHEKLFF. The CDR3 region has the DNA TGTGCCAGCAGGACAGGGGCCCATGAAAAACTGTTTTTT.

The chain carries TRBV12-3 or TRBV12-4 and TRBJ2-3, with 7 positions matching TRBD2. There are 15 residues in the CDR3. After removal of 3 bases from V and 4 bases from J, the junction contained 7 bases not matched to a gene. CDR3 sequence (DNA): TGTGCCAGCAGTTTGGAGCGGGAACATCCAGATACGCAGTATTTT. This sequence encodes CASSLEREHPDTQYF.

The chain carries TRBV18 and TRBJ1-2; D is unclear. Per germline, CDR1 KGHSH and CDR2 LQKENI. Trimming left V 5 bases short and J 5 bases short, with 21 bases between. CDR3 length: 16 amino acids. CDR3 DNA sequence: TGTGCCAGCTCATCAACTAGCGACGGGGTTGGATATGGCTACACCTTC. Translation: CASSSTSDGVGYGYTF. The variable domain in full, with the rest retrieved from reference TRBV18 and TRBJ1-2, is NAGVMQNPRHLVRRRGQEARLRCSPMKGHSHVYWYRQLPEEGLKFMVYLQKENIIDESGMPKERFSAEFPKEGPSILRIQQVVRGDSAAYFCASSSTSDGVGYGYTFGSGTRLTVV.

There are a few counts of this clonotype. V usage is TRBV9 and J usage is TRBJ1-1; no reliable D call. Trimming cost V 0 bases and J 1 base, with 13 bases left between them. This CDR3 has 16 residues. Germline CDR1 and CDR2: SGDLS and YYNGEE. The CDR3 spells CASSVDGRPRNTEAFF. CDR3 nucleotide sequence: TGTGCCAGCAGCGTAGACGGCAGACCGCGGAACACTGAAGCTTTCTTT.

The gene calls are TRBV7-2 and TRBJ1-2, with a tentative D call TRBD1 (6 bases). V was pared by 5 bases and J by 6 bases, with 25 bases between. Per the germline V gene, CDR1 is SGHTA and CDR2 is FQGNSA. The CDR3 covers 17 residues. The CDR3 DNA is TGTGCCAGCAGCCCCCATCCTACCGGGGGAACAGGGAATGGCTACACCTTC. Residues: CASSPHPTGGTGNGYTF.

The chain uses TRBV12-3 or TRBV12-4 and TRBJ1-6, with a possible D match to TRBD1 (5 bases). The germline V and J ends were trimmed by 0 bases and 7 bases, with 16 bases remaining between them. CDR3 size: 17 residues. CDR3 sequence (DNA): TGTGCCAGCAGTTTAGCCGCAGGGTTCTCATGGAATTCACCCCTCCACTTT. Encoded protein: CASSLAAGFSWNSPLHF.

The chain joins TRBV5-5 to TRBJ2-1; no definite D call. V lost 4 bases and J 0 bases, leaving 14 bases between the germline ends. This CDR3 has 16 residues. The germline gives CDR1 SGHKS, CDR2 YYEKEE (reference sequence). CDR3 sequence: CASSIPLYSSYNEQFF. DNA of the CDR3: TGTGCCAGCAGCATCCCCTTATACAGCTCCTACAATGAGCAGTTCTTC.

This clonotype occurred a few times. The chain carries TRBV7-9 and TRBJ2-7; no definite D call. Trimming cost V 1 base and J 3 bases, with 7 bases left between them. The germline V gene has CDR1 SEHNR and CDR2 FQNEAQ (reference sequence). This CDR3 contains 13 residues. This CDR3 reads CASSLDFIYEQYF. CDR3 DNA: TGTGCCAGCAGCTTAGATTTCATCTACGAGCAGTACTTC.

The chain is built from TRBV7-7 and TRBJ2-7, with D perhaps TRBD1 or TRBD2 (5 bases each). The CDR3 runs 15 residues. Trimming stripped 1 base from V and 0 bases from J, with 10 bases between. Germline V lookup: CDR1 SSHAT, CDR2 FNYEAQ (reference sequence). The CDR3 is CASSLGDAASYEQYF. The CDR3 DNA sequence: TGTGCCAGCAGCTTAGGGGACGCAGCCTCCTACGAGCAGTACTTC.

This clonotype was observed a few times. The CDR3 bases are TGTGCCAGCAGCTTAGTTAGCGGGCCTCTCCATGAGCAGTTCTTC. This sequence encodes CASSLVSGPLHEQFF. The chain combines TRBV7-9 with TRBJ2-1; 7 nucleotides line up with TRBD2. The CDR3 totals 15 residues. The germline V gene has CDR1 SEHNR and CDR2 FQNEAQ (reference sequence). V was clipped by 1 base and J by 8 bases; unmatched bases: 8.

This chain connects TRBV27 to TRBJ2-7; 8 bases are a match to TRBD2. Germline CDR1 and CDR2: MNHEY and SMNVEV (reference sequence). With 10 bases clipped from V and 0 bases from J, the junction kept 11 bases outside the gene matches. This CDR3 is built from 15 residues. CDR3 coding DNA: TGTGCCACCGCCGGAATAGCGGGGTCCTCCTACGAGCAGTACTTC. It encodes CATAGIAGSSYEQYF.

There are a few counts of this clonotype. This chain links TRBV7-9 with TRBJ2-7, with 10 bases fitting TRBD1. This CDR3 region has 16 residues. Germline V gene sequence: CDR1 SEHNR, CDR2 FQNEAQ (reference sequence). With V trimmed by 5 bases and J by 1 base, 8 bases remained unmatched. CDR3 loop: CASSPGTGASSYEQYF. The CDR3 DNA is TGTGCCAGCAGCCCCGGGACAGGGGCATCATCCTACGAGCAGTACTTC. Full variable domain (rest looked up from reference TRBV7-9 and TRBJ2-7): DTGVSQNPRHKITKRGQNVTFRCDPISEHNRLYWYRQTLGQGPEFLTYFQNEAQLEKSRLLSDRFSAERPKGSFSTLEIQRTEQGDSAMYLCASSPGTGASSYEQYFGPGTRLTVT.

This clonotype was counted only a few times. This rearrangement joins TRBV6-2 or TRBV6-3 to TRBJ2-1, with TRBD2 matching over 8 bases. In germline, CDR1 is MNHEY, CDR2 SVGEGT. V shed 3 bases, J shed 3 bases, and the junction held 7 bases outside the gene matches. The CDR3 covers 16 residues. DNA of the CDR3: TGTGCCAGCAGTTATGGGGGACTAGATTTCTACAATGAGCAGTTCTTC. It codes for CASSYGGLDFYNEQFF.